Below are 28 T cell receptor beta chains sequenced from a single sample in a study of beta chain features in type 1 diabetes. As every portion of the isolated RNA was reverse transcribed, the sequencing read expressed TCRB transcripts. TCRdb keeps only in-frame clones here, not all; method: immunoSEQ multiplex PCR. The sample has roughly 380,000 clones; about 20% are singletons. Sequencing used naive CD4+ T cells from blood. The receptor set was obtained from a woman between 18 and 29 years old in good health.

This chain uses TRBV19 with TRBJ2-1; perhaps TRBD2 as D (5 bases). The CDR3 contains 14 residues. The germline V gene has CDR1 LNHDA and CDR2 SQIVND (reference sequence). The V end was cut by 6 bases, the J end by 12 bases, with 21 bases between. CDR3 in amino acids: CASRTTANTGRQFF. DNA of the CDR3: TGTGCCAGTAGGACTACAGCAAACACCGGCAGGCAGTTCTTC.

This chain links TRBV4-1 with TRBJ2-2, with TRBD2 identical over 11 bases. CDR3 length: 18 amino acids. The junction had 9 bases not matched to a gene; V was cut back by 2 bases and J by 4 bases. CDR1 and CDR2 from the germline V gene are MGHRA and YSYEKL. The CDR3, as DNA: TGCGCCAGCAGCCAACCAAGACTAGCGGGATTTCTCACCGGGGAGCTGTTTTTT. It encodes CASSQPRLAGFLTGELFF.

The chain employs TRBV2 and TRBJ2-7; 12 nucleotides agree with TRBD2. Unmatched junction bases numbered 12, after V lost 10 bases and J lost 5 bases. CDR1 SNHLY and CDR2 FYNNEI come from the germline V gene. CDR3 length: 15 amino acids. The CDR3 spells CATRGLAGNGNEQYF. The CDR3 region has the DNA TGTGCCACCCGAGGACTAGCGGGAAATGGGAACGAGCAGTACTTC.

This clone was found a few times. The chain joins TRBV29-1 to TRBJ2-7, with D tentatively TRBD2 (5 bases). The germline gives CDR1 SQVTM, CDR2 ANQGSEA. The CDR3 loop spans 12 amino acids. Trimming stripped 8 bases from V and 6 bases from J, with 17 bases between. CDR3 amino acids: CSSGSVNGEQYF. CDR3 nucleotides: TGCAGCTCGGGTAGCGTCAATGGCGAGCAGTACTTC.

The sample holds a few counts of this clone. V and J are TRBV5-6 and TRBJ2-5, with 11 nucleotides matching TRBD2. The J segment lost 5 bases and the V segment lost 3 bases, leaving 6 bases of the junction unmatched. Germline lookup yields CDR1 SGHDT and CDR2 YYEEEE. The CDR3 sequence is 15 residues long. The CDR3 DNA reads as TGTGCCAGCAGCTCCTTATGGACTAGCGGGGAGACCCAGTACTTC. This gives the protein CASSSLWTSGETQYF.

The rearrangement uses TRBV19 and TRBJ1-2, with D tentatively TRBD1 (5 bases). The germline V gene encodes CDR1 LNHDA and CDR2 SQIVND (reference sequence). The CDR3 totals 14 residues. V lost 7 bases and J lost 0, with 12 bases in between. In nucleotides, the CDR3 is TGTGCCAGTAATTCGGACAAAACTAACTATGGCTACACCTTC. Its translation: CASNSDKTNYGYTF.

The CDR3 spells CAWSLAGGLQYF. Written as DNA, the CDR3 is TGTGCCTGGAGTCTAGCGGGAGGCCTTCAGTACTTC. The rearrangement joins TRBV30 to TRBJ2-7; 11 bases match TRBD2. The CDR3 has 12 residues. Losses at the gene ends were 2 bases for V and 10 bases for J; bases not matched to a gene: 4. CDR1 is GTSNPN, CDR2 SVGIG, per germline (reference sequence). The entire variable domain, with the rest obtained from reference TRBV30 and TRBJ2-7, is as follows: SQTIHQWPATLVQPVGSPLSLECTVEGTSNPNLYWYRQAAGRGLQLLFYSVGIGQISSEVPQNLSASRPQDRQFILSSKKLLLSDSGFYLCAWSLAGGLQYFGPGTRLTVT.

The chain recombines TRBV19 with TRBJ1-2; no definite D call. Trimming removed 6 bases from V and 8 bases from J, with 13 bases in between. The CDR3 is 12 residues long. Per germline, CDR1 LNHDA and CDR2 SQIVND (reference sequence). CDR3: CASRSGRGGYTF. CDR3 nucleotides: TGTGCCAGTAGGTCGGGCCGGGGAGGCTACACCTTC.

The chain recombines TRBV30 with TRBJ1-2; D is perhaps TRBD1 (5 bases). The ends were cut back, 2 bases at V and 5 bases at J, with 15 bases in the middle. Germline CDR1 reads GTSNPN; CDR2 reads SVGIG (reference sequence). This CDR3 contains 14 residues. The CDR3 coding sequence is TGTGCCTGGAGTCGCATTCAGGGCAAGTATGGCTACACCTTC. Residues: CAWSRIQGKYGYTF.

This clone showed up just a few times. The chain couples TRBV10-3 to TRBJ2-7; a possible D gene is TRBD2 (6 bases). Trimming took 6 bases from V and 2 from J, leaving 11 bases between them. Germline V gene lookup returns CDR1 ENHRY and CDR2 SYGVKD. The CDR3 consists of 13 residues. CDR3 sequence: CAIRSAGPYEQYF. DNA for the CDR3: TGTGCCATCAGATCGGCGGGACCCTACGAGCAGTACTTC.

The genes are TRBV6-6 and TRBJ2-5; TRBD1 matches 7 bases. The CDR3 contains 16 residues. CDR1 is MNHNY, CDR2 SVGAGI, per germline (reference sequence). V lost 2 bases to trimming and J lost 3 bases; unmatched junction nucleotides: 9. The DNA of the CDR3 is TGTGCCAGCAGTTACCCAAGGAAAGGGGGCGAAGAGACCCAGTACTTC. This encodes CASSYPRKGGEETQYF.

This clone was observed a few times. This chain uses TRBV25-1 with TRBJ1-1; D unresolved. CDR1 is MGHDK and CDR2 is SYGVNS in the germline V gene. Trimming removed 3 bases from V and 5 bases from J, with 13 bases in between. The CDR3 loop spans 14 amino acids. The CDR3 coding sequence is TGTGCCAGCAGTGAGATGCGAGGGAGGACTGAAGCTTTCTTT. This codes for CASSEMRGRTEAFF. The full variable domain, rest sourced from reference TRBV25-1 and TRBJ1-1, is EADIYQTPRYLVIGTGKKITLECSQTMGHDKMYWYQQDPGMELHLIHYSYGVNSTEKGDLSSESTVSRIRTEHFPLTLESARPSHTSQYLCASSEMRGRTEAFFGQGTRLTVV.

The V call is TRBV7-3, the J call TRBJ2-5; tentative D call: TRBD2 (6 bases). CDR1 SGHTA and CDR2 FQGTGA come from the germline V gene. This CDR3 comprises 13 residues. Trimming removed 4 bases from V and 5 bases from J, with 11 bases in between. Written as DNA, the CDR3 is TGTGCCAGCAGCTCGCTTGGAGGGGAGACCCAGTACTTC. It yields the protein CASSSLGGETQYF.

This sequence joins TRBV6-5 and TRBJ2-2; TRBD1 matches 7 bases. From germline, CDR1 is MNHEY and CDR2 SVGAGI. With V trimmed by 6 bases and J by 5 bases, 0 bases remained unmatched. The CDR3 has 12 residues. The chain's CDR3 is CASRQGTGELFF. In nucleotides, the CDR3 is TGTGCCAGCAGACAGGGGACCGGGGAGCTGTTTTTT.

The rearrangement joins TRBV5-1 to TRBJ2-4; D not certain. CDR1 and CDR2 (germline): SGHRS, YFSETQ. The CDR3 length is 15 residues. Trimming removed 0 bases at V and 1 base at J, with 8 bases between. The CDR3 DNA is TGCGCCAGCAGCTTGGAAAACTATGCCAAAAACATTCAGTACTTC. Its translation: CASSLENYAKNIQYF. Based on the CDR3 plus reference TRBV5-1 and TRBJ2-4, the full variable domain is KAGVTQTPRYLIKTRGQQVTLSCSPISGHRSVSWYQQTPGQGLQFLFEYFSETQRNKGNFPGRFSGRQFSNSRSEMNVSTLELGDSALYLCASSLENYAKNIQYFGAGTRLSVL.

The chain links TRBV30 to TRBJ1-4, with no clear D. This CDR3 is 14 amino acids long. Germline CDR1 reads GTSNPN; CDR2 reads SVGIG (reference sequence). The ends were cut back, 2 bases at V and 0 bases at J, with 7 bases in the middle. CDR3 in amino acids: CAWSPPATNEKLFF. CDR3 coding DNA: TGTGCCTGGAGTCCCCCTGCAACTAATGAAAAACTGTTTTTT.

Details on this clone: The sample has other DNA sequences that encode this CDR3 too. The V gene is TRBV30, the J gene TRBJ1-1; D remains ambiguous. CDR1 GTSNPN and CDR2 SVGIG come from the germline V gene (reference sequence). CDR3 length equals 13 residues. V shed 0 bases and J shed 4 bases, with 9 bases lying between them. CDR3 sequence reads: CAWSVRGGTEAFF. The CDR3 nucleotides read TGTGCCTGGAGTGTCAGAGGAGGCACTGAAGCTTTCTTT.

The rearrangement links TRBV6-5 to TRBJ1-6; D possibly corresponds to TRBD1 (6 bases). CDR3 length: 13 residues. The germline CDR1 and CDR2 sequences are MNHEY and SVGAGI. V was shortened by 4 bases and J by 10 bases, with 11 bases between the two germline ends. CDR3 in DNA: TGTGCCAGCAGTTTACAGGGAAGGTCACCCCTCCACTTT. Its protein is CASSLQGRSPLHF.

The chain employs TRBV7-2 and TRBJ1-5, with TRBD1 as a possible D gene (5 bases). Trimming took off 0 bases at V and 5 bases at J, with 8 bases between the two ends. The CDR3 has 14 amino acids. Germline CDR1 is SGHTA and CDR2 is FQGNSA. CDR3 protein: CASSLAGGYQPQHF. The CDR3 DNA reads TGTGCCAGCAGCTTAGCGGGGGGGTATCAGCCCCAGCATTTT. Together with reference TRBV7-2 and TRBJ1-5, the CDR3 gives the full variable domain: GAGVSQSPSNKVTEKGKDVELRCDPISGHTALYWYRQSLGQGLEFLIYFQGNSAPDKSGLPSDRFSAERTGGSVSTLTIQRTQQEDSAVYLCASSLAGGYQPQHFGDGTRLSIL.

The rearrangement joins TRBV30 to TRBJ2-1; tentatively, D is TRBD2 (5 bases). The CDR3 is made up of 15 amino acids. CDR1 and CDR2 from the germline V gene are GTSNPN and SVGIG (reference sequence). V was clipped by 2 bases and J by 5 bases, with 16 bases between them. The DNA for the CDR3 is TGTGCCTGGAGTCTGGACTCCCGATACCACAATGAGCAGTTCTTC. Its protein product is CAWSLDSRYHNEQFF.

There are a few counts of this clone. CDR3 DNA sequence: TGTGCCAGCAGCTACGGAGATCGGGATGGCTACACCTTC. This gives the protein CASSYGDRDGYTF. The rearrangement joins TRBV7-9 to TRBJ1-2; no firm D call. The CDR3 length is 13 residues. V was clipped by 4 bases and J by 6 bases, with 12 bases between them. CDR1 SEHNR and CDR2 FQNEAQ come from the germline V gene (reference sequence).

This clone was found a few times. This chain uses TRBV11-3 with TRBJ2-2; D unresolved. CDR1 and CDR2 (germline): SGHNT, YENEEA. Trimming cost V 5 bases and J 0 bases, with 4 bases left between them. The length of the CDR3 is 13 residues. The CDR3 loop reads CASSVANTGELFF. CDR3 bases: TGTGCCAGCAGCGTCGCGAACACCGGGGAGCTGTTTTTT.

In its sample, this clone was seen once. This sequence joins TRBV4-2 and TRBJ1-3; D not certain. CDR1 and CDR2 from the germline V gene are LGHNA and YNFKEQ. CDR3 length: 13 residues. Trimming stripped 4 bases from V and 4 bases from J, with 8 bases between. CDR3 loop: CASSRRSGNTIYF. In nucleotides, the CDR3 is TGTGCCAGCAGCCGTCGTAGCGGAAACACCATATATTTT.

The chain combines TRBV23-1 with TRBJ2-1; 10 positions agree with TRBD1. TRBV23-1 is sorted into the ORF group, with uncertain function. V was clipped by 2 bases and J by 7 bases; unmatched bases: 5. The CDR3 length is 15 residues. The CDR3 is CASSQRQGALNEQFF. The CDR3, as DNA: TGCGCCAGCAGTCAACGACAGGGGGCGCTGAATGAGCAGTTCTTC.

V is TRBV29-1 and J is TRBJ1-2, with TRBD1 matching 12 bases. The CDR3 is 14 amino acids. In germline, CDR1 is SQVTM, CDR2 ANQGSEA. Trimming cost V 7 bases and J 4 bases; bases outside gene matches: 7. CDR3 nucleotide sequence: TGCAGCGCGGGACAGGGGGCCTTTAGCTATGGCTACACCTTC. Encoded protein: CSAGQGAFSYGYTF.

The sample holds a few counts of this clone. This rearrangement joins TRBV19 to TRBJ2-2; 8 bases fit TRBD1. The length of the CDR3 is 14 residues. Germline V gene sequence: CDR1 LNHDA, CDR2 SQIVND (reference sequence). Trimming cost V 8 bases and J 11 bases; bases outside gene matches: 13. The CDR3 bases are TGTGCCAGTTCACTCGACAGGGGAGGCGGAGAGCTGTTTTTT. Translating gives CASSLDRGGGELFF.

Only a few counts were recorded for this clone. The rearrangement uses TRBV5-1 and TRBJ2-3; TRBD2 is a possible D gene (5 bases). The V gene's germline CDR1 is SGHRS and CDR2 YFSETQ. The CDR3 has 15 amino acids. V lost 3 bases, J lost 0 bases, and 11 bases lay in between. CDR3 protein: CASSSVAQSTDTQYF. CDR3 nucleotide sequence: TGCGCCAGCAGCTCCGTAGCGCAAAGCACAGATACGCAGTATTTT.

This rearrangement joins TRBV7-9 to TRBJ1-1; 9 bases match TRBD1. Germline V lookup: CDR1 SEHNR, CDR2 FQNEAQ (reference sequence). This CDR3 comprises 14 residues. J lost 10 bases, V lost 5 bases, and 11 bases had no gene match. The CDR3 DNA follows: TGTGCCAGCAGCGGCAGGGACAGGGAGTTGGTAGCTTTCTTT. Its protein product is CASSGRDRELVAFF.